Sequencing of this T cell receptor (beta chain) was carried out in a study of T cell responses to AZD1222 COVID-19 vaccine. Findings and caveats of the study: Repertoire samples came only from after the peak T cell response.

CDR1 is SGHTA, CDR2 FQGTGA, per germline. This CDR3 is 17 amino acids long. V was trimmed by 0 bases and J by 2 bases, leaving 15 bases between them. A word on this clone: The antigen is unknown.

TCRdb's table, derived via immunoSEQ multiplex PCR, lists solely in-frame clones and lacks some. Of roughly 77,000 clones detected, 90% appear once; the ten largest clones hold approximately 3.2%. Sequencing used peripheral blood, obtained 28 days after the second AZD1222 dose. The origin of this receptor is an adult who received the AZD1222 COVID-19 vaccine. The chain carries TRBV7-3 and TRBJ2-3, with a possible D match to TRBD1 (6 bases). Here the CDR3 DNA reads TGTGCCAGCAGCTTAACGTTCTGGACAGAGCACACAGATACGCAGTATTTT. Protein product: CASSLTFWTEHTDTQYF.